The rows below give T cell receptor beta chains drawn from one sample of a study of identical twins. Via MiXCR, TCRdb re-called the 5' RACE reads, giving one row per CDR3 protein. This sample carries around 670,000 distinct CDR3 sequences, 5.5% to 6.5% of them seen once, and the ten largest clones take around 2%. Sequencing was done on a sample of naive T cells sorted from blood. Receptor source: a young man in good health. The CDR3 runs from the conserved cysteine through the conserved F or W. The D gene is left open where the match is weak. Where a row states a size, it is once, few, many or the class of an expanded clone; other rows omit it.

clone size: -
J gene: TRBJ2-1
D gene: TRBD2
V gene: TRBV5-1
CDR3 protein: CASSLTLAGGPYNEQFF
CDR3 DNA: TGCGCCAGCAGCTTAACCCTAGCGGGAGGGCCCTACAATGAGCAGTTCTTC

clone size: few
J gene: TRBJ2-1
D gene: TRBD1
V gene: TRBV3-1
CDR3 protein: CASSQGGDSRGHEQFF
CDR3 DNA: TGTGCCAGCAGCCAAGGTGGGGACTCCAGGGGGCATGAGCAGTTCTTC

clone size: -
J gene: TRBJ2-7
D gene: -
V gene: TRBV2
CDR3 protein: CASGQHYEQYF
CDR3 DNA: TGTGCCAGCGGACAGCACTACGAGCAGTACTTC

clone size: many
J gene: TRBJ1-1
D gene: -
V gene: TRBV12-3/TRBV12-4
CDR3 protein: CASSRRLANTEAFF
CDR3 DNA: TGTGCCAGCAGTCGTCGTCTAGCGAACACTGAAGCTTTCTTT

clone size: many
J gene: TRBJ2-3
D gene: TRBD2
V gene: TRBV7-3
CDR3 protein: CASSKAGVKDTQYF
CDR3 DNA: TGTGCCAGCAGCAAAGCGGGAGTTAAAGATACGCAGTATTTT

clone size: many
J gene: TRBJ2-5
D gene: -
V gene: TRBV29-1
CDR3 protein: CSGDPGHLETQYF
CDR3 DNA: TGCAGCGGGGATCCGGGACACCTAGAGACCCAGTACTTC

clone size: many
J gene: TRBJ2-2
D gene: TRBD2
V gene: TRBV12-3/TRBV12-4
CDR3 protein: CASRDPGGGNTGELFF
CDR3 DNA: TGTGCCAGCAGGGACCCGGGGGGAGGGAACACCGGGGAGCTGTTTTTT

clone size: many
J gene: TRBJ2-2
D gene: -
V gene: TRBV12-3/TRBV12-4
CDR3 protein: CASKWANTGELFF
CDR3 DNA: TGTGCCAGCAAATGGGCGAACACCGGGGAGCTGTTTTTT

clone size: few
J gene: TRBJ2-7
D gene: TRBD2
V gene: TRBV4-3
CDR3 protein: CASSQGTSEASYEQYF
CDR3 DNA: TGCGCCAGCAGCCAAGGGACTAGCGAGGCTTCCTACGAGCAGTACTTC

clone size: -
J gene: TRBJ2-7
D gene: -
V gene: TRBV7-2
CDR3 protein: CASSLVPTNYEQYF
CDR3 DNA: TGTGCCAGCAGCTTAGTTCCTACTAACTACGAGCAGTACTTC

clone size: many
J gene: TRBJ2-1
D gene: TRBD1
V gene: TRBV10-3
CDR3 protein: CAISESNPPPGTGWYNEQFF
CDR3 DNA: TGTGCCATCAGTGAGTCGAACCCGCCACCCGGGACAGGGTGGTACAATGAGCAGTTCTTC

clone size: many
J gene: TRBJ1-3
D gene: -
V gene: TRBV10-3
CDR3 protein: CATGTAEDSGNTIYF
CDR3 DNA: TGTGCCACCGGGACCGCGGAGGACTCTGGAAACACCATATATTTT

clone size: -
J gene: TRBJ2-1
D gene: -
V gene: TRBV6-2/TRBV6-3
CDR3 protein: CASSQGQSEQFF
CDR3 DNA: TGTGCCAGCAGCCAAGGACAGAGTGAGCAGTTCTTC

clone size: many
J gene: TRBJ2-3
D gene: -
V gene: TRBV6-1
CDR3 protein: CASRRDDLDTQYF
CDR3 DNA: TGTGCCAGCAGGCGGGATGATCTGGATACGCAGTATTTT

clone size: many
J gene: TRBJ1-2
D gene: -
V gene: TRBV10-3
CDR3 protein: CAISESGVGGYTF
CDR3 DNA: TGTGCCATCAGTGAGTCCGGGGTTGGCGGCTACACCTTC

clone size: -
J gene: TRBJ1-1
D gene: TRBD1
V gene: TRBV25-1
CDR3 protein: CASSIRGTGEGTEAFF
CDR3 DNA: TGTGCCAGCAGTATCCGCGGGACAGGGGAGGGCACTGAAGCTTTCTTT

clone size: -
J gene: TRBJ2-1
D gene: TRBD1
V gene: TRBV10-3
CDR3 protein: CAIRGDRGTTQFF
CDR3 DNA: TGTGCCATCAGGGGAGACAGGGGTACGACCCAGTTCTTC

clone size: few
J gene: TRBJ2-1
D gene: -
V gene: TRBV20-1
CDR3 protein: CSARADTGGYNEQFF
CDR3 DNA: TGCAGTGCTAGAGCCGACACCGGGGGATACAATGAGCAGTTCTTC

clone size: -
J gene: TRBJ2-7
D gene: TRBD2
V gene: TRBV6-2/TRBV6-3
CDR3 protein: CASSPTVAGAIYEQYF
CDR3 DNA: TGTGCCAGCAGCCCCACGGTAGCGGGAGCTATCTACGAGCAGTACTTC

clone size: many
J gene: TRBJ2-3
D gene: -
V gene: TRBV20-1
CDR3 protein: CSATRSVGSTDTQYF
CDR3 DNA: TGCAGTGCTACCAGAAGCGTGGGGAGCACAGATACGCAGTATTTT

clone size: few
J gene: TRBJ2-3
D gene: TRBD2
V gene: TRBV20-1
CDR3 protein: CSARDPSGTSTDTQYF
CDR3 DNA: TGCAGTGCTAGAGATCCTAGCGGCACTAGCACAGATACGCAGTATTTT

clone size: many
J gene: TRBJ2-2
D gene: TRBD2
V gene: TRBV7-9
CDR3 protein: CASRLAGGSTGELFF
CDR3 DNA: TGTGCCAGCAGGTTGGCGGGAGGAAGCACCGGGGAGCTGTTTTTT

clone size: many
J gene: TRBJ1-2
D gene: TRBD1
V gene: TRBV20-1
CDR3 protein: CSARSPDRASLDGYTF
CDR3 DNA: TGCAGTGCTAGATCGCCGGACAGGGCGTCCCTCGATGGCTACACCTTC

clone size: many
J gene: TRBJ2-1
D gene: -
V gene: TRBV5-1
CDR3 protein: CASSRDLARANEQFF
CDR3 DNA: TGCGCCAGCAGCCGAGACTTAGCACGGGCCAATGAGCAGTTCTTC

clone size: -
J gene: TRBJ2-6
D gene: -
V gene: TRBV27
CDR3 protein: CASSTLPGANVLTF
CDR3 DNA: TGTGCCAGCAGTACCCTCCCGGGGGCCAACGTCCTGACTTTC

clone size: many
J gene: TRBJ2-5
D gene: -
V gene: TRBV24-1
CDR3 protein: CATSDLNPDSYQETQYF
CDR3 DNA: TGTGCCACCAGTGACCTCAACCCAGACAGTTACCAAGAGACCCAGTACTTC

clone size: -
J gene: TRBJ1-5
D gene: -
V gene: TRBV20-1
CDR3 protein: CSTSGLFGTGNQPQHF
CDR3 DNA: TGCAGTACTAGTGGTCTGTTCGGGACGGGGAATCAGCCCCAGCATTTT

clone size: many
J gene: TRBJ1-3
D gene: -
V gene: TRBV12-3/TRBV12-4
CDR3 protein: CASSFGPGSSGNTIYF
CDR3 DNA: -

clone size: few
J gene: TRBJ2-3
D gene: -
V gene: TRBV9
CDR3 protein: CASSVRADGADTQYF
CDR3 DNA: TGTGCCAGCAGCGTTAGGGCCGACGGGGCAGATACGCAGTATTTT

clone size: -
J gene: TRBJ1-5
D gene: -
V gene: TRBV29-1
CDR3 protein: CSVGDQYQPQHF
CDR3 DNA: TGCAGCGTTGGGGACCAATATCAGCCCCAGCATTTT

clone size: many
J gene: TRBJ2-5
D gene: -
V gene: TRBV9
CDR3 protein: CASSPRPTGQETQYF
CDR3 DNA: TGTGCCAGCAGCCCCCGACCTACGGGGCAAGAGACCCAGTACTTC